This TCR beta chain came from a study of blood T cell repertoires in COVID-19. In the study overall: From the United States, Italy and Spain came samples of acute and convalescent COVID-19.

The CDR3 is 14 amino acids. CDR1 SEHNR and CDR2 FQNEAQ come from the germline V gene (reference sequence). The V and J ends lost 3 bases and 9 bases, in that order; junction bases with no gene match: 8. Profiling relied on immunoSEQ multiplex PCR, and the TCRdb table lists in-frame clones only, not all of them. This sample carries some 130,000 clones, 85% of them seen once, and the ten largest clones take about a tenth. The sequence was collected from a man at least 80 years old with acute or convalescent COVID-19. Sequencing used peripheral blood. The rearrangement uses TRBV7-9 and TRBJ2-1; 7 bases fit TRBD1. The CDR3 sequence: CASSFEDRAGEQFF. As DNA, the CDR3 is TGTGCCAGCAGCTTCGAAGACAGGGCTGGTGAGCAGTTCTTC.